These 11 T cell receptor beta chains originate from one sample sequenced in a study of OX40 agonist ivuxolimab in advanced cancers. Using immunoSEQ multiplex PCR, the repertoire was profiled, and TCRdb retains in-frame clones only, with some absent. The sample has 74,000 or so clones, about 85% seen once. Material: CD4+ or CD8+ T cells sorted from blood, obtained in a trial of the OX40 agonist ivuxolimab. These receptors came from an adult with an advanced solid tumor such as melanoma, head and neck, liver or kidney cancer.

This sequence joins TRBV28 and TRBJ2-2; maybe TRBD1 (6 bases). This CDR3 spans 16 amino acids. Germline V gives CDR1 MDHEN, CDR2 SYDVKM. V was pared by 4 bases and J by 0 bases, with 12 bases between. CDR3 nucleotides: TGTGCCAGCAGTTGGGACAAATCCTCGAACACCGGGGAGCTGTTTTTT. It encodes CASSWDKSSNTGELFF.

This clone showed up just a few times. This sequence joins TRBV2 and TRBJ1-2, with D possibly matching TRBD1 (5 bases). V was cut by 2 bases and J by 8 bases, with 12 bases left in between. Looked up from germline, CDR1 is SNHLY and CDR2 is FYNNEI. CDR3 length: 13 amino acids. The CDR3 here is CASSEIRAKGYTF. The CDR3 nucleotides read TGTGCCAGCAGTGAAATCAGGGCGAAAGGCTACACCTTC. The whole variable domain, remainder taken from reference TRBV2 and TRBJ1-2, is EPEVTQTPSHQVTQMGQEVILRCVPISNHLYFYWYRQILGQKVEFLVSFYNNEISEKSEIFDDQFSVERPDGSNFTLKIRSTKLEDSAMYFCASSEIRAKGYTFGSGTRLTVV.

This chain links TRBV7-3 with TRBJ1-4; D uncertain. Trimming removed 5 bases from V and 2 bases from J, with 9 bases in between. This CDR3 has 14 residues. CDR1 is SGHTA, CDR2 FQGTGA, per germline. The CDR3 DNA sequence: TGTGCCAGCAGCCTCGAAAGGACTAATGAAAAACTGTTTTTT. Translated, it gives CASSLERTNEKLFF.

The J gene is TRBJ2-1, the V gene TRBV11-3; 9 bases align to TRBD1. The germline gives CDR1 SGHNT, CDR2 YENEEA. The CDR3 is 14 amino acids. V was pared by 5 bases and J by 6 bases, with 5 bases of the junction left unmatched. CDR3 in amino acids: CASSRTGVGNEQFF. The CDR3 nucleotides read TGTGCCAGCAGCAGGACAGGGGTGGGCAATGAGCAGTTCTTC. Using reference TRBV11-3 and TRBJ2-1 for the parts outside the CDR3, the full variable domain is EAGVVQSPRYKIIEKKQPVAFWCNPISGHNTLYWYLQNLGQGPELLIRYENEEAVDDSQLPKDRFSAERLKGVDSTLKIQPAELGDSAVYLCASSRTGVGNEQFFGPGTRLTVL.

The genes are TRBV5-1 and TRBJ2-3; D unresolved. CDR3 length: 14 residues. Trimming took 4 bases from V and 6 from J, leaving 15 bases between them. Germline CDR1 reads SGHRS; CDR2 reads YFSETQ. The CDR3 DNA reads as TGCGCCAGCAGCCTGGGTAGCCCGCGGGATACGCAGTATTTT. Translating it yields CASSLGSPRDTQYF.

The genes are TRBV9 and TRBJ2-5; TRBD1 is a possible D gene (6 bases). The germline V gene has CDR1 SGDLS and CDR2 YYNGEE. CDR3 length: 15 amino acids. V was pared by 2 bases and J by 2 bases, with 13 bases between. The CDR3, as DNA: TGTGCCAGCAGCGTTCAGGGGTCAAGGCAAGAGACCCAGTACTTC. The encoded protein is CASSVQGSRQETQYF.

The chain recombines TRBV23-1 with TRBJ2-5; tentatively, D is TRBD1 (6 bases). TRBV23-1 is flagged as an ORF with uncertain function. Trimming removed 3 bases at V and 3 bases at J, with 14 bases between. The CDR3 is made up of 15 amino acids. CDR3 residues: CASSQGTGSEETQYF. CDR3 sequence (DNA): TGCGCCAGCAGTCAGGGAACAGGGTCCGAAGAGACCCAGTACTTC.

The rearrangement links TRBV5-1 to TRBJ2-7; D uncertain. The CDR3 sequence is 13 residues long. Germline-derived CDR1 and CDR2 are SGHRS and YFSETQ. V lost 1 base to trimming and J lost 5 bases, with 10 bases between them. The CDR3 region is CASSLSYQDEQYF. CDR3 DNA: TGCGCCAGCAGCTTGAGTTATCAGGACGAGCAGTACTTC.

The chain is built from TRBV30 and TRBJ2-2, with D maybe TRBD1 (5 bases). CDR3 size: 13 residues. Looked up from germline, CDR1 is GTSNPN and CDR2 is SVGIG (reference sequence). V was pared by 3 bases and J by 1 base, with 6 bases between. Here the CDR3 reads CAWRQENTGELFF. CDR3 coding DNA: TGTGCCTGGAGACAGGAGAACACCGGGGAGCTGTTTTTT.

This clone has only a few counts. The gene calls are TRBV30 and TRBJ1-4, with D possibly TRBD1 on 6 matching bases. Germline V gene data show CDR1 as GTSNPN and CDR2 as SVGIG (reference sequence). Between the trimmed V and J ends, which lost 4 bases and 2 bases, there was a span of 11 bases. This CDR3 region has 14 residues. CDR3 loop: CAWNLGGTNEKLFF. CDR3 in DNA: TGTGCCTGGAACTTAGGGGGGACTAATGAAAAACTGTTTTTT.

The rearrangement joins TRBV14 to TRBJ2-2; 10 bases fit TRBD1. The CDR3 length is 16 residues. Germline CDR1 and CDR2: SGHDN and FVKESK. V lost 2 bases to trimming and J lost 5 bases; unmatched junction nucleotides: 5. The CDR3 is CASSQHRTGGTGELFF. Here the CDR3 DNA reads TGTGCCAGCAGCCAACATCGGACAGGGGGGACCGGGGAGCTGTTTTTT.